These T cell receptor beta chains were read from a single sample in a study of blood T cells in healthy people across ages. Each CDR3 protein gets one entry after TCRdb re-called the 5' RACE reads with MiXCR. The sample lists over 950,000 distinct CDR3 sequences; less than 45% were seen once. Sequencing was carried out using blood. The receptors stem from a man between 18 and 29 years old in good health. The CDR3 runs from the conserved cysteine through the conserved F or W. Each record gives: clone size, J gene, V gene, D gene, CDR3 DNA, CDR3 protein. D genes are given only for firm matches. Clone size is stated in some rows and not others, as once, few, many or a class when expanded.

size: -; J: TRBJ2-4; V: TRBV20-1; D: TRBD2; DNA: TGCAGTACTAATAGGGAGGGGTTCAACATTCAGTACTTC; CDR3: CSTNREGFNIQYF
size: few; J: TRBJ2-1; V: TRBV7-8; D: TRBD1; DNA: TGTGCCAGCAGCGTCAGACAGGGGTTCAGGAATGAGCAGTTCTTC; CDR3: CASSVRQGFRNEQFF
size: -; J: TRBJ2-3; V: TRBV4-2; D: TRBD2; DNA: TGTGCCAGCAGCCAAGATCTAGCGGGGGGGCGAAGTACGCAGTATTTT; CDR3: CASSQDLAGGRSTQYF
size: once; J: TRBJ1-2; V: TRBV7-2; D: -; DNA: TGTGCCAGCAGCTTAGATGTCATGGTAATTAACTATGGCTACACCTTC; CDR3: CASSLDVMVINYGYTF
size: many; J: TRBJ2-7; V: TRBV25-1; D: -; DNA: TGTGCCAGCAGTGAATCAAACAGAGAATTCCACGAGCAGTACTTC; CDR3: CASSESNREFHEQYF
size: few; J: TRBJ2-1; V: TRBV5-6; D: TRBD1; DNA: TGTGCCAGCAGCTTGGAGGGGGCTCGGAATGAGCAGTTCTTC; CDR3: CASSLEGARNEQFF
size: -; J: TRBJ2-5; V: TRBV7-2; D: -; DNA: TGTGCCAGCAGCCCCGGCAGCCTTTACAATGAGCAGTACTTC; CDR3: CASSPGSLYNEQYF
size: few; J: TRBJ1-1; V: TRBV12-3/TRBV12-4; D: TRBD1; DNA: TGTGCCAGCACCGGGACAGGGGGAAACTCGGGAGCTTTCTTT; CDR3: CASTGTGGNSGAFF
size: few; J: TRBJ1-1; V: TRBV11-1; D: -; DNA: TGTGCCAGCAGCTTAGGGGCTCGGGGAGGCACTGAAGCTTTCTTT; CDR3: CASSLGARGGTEAFF
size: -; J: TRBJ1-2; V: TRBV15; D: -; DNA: TGTGCCACCGAAGATTTAACGTCGGGCCGTGCTAACTATGGCTACACCTTC; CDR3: CATEDLTSGRANYGYTF
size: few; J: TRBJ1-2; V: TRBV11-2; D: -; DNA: TGTGCCAGCAGCTTCCAAGGTCGGGGGCGAGGAGGCTACACCTTC; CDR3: CASSFQGRGRGGYTF
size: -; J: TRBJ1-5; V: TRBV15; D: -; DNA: TGTGCCACCAGCAGAGACAGGCTCAATCAGCCCCAGCATTTT; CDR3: CATSRDRLNQPQHF
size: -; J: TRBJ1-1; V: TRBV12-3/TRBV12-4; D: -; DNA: TGTGCCAGCAGTTCCGGGGGACTGATGAACACTGAAGCTTTCTTT; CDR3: CASSSGGLMNTEAFF
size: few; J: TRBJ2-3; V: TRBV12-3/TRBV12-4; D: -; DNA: TGTGCCAGCTCAAGACGCTCTGACACAGATACGCAGTATTTT; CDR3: CASSRRSDTDTQYF
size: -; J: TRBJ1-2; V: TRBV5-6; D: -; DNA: TGTGCCAGCAGCTTGGCCGAAGGGTCTGGCTACACCTTC; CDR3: CASSLAEGSGYTF
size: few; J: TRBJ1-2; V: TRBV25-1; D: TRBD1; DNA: TGTGCCAGCAGTCAGGGGGCCACTAATGGCTACACCTTC; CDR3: CASSQGATNGYTF
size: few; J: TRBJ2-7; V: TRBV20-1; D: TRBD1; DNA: TGCAGTGCTACCGACAGGGTGGGCAATGAGCAGTACTTC; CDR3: CSATDRVGNEQYF